The 4 T cell receptor beta chains listed next were all sequenced from one sample in a study of T-cell memory formation after mild COVID-19. One entry per CDR3 protein results from TCRdb running MiXCR on the 5' RACE reads. Of about 140,000 distinct CDR3 sequences listed, 11% to 15% are singletons. The source material was PBMCs or a T cell subset sorted from them (not recorded which). These receptors were obtained from an adult woman who had mild COVID-19 (a few samples of this study predate the infection). Cell type and time point are not known.

V is TRBV2 and J is TRBJ2-1; 7 bases align to TRBD2. V gave up 6 bases and J gave up 6 bases; unmatched junction bases: 20. Germline loops: CDR1 SNHLY, CDR2 FYNNEI. The length of the CDR3 is 18 residues. The CDR3 DNA is TGTGCCAGCAGCGCTTATGTGTGGCGGGAGAGAAGGGGCAATGAGCAGTTCTTC. This translates into CASSAYVWRERRGNEQFF.

This chain connects TRBV20-1 to TRBJ1-6, with 8 bases lining up with TRBD1. Germline loops: CDR1 DFQATT, CDR2 SNEGSKA (reference sequence). J gave up 10 bases and V 2 bases, and 7 bases lay outside the gene matches. The CDR3 is 14 residues long. CDR3 protein: CSARFDRGGSPLHF. CDR3 nucleotide sequence: TGCAGTGCTAGATTCGACAGGGGAGGGTCACCCCTCCACTTT.

This clonotype was found a few times. The chain employs TRBV6-5 and TRBJ2-5; TRBD2 aligns across 7 bases. The CDR3 runs 15 residues. After removal of 6 bases from V and 0 bases from J, the junction contained 7 bases not matched to a gene. Looked up from germline, CDR1 is MNHEY and CDR2 is SVGAGI. The CDR3: CASSALAVYQETQYF. As DNA, the CDR3 is TGTGCCAGCAGCGCTCTAGCGGTGTACCAAGAGACCCAGTACTTC.

The CDR3 DNA is TGTGCCAGCAGTTTAGGTTCTCTTCCAGATACGCAGTATTTT. Translating gives CASSLGSLPDTQYF. The chain combines TRBV12-3 or TRBV12-4 with TRBJ2-3; D gene ambiguous. Deletions cut 1 base from V and 4 bases from J, with 9 bases between. The CDR3 runs to 14 residues.